The 11 T cell receptor beta chains reported below all come from one sample, sequenced in a study of graft-versus-host responses after intestinal transplantation. Method: immunoSEQ multiplex PCR; TCRdb's copy keeps in-frame clones and lacks some. This table holds some 40,000 clones, roughly 93% found once. The input for sequencing was PBMCs, taken less than 750 days after intestinal transplantation. The receptors originated from a human patient who received an intestinal transplant, so some T cells may come from the graft donor.

The chain employs TRBV6-5 and TRBJ2-7; TRBD2 matches 9 bases. V shed 8 bases and J 3 bases; nucleotides not matched to a gene: 2. The germline CDR1 and CDR2 sequences are MNHEY and SVGAGI. The CDR3 contains 12 residues. CDR3 DNA sequence: TGTGCCAGCGGCGGGGGGGGCTACGAGCAGTACTTC. Protein product: CASGGGGYEQYF.

The V call is TRBV9, the J call TRBJ2-1; D ambiguous. The CDR3 covers 12 residues. Germline values: CDR1 SGDLS, CDR2 YYNGEE. The V end was cut by 0 bases, the J end by 10 bases, with 8 bases between. CDR3 in DNA: TGTGCCAGCAGCGTAGTGGATGAGGAGCAGTTCTTC. This sequence encodes CASSVVDEEQFF.

The rearrangement uses TRBV5-1 and TRBJ2-5; D unclear. V lost 1 base to trimming and J lost 5 bases, with 12 bases between them. This CDR3 comprises 14 residues. Germline values: CDR1 SGHRS, CDR2 YFSETQ. This chain's CDR3 is CASSLIPSEETQYF. The CDR3 DNA is TGCGCCAGCAGCTTGATCCCCTCGGAGGAGACCCAGTACTTC.

This clone was picked up one time. V is TRBV2 and J is TRBJ2-2; 9 bases fit TRBD2. Germline CDR1 SNHLY, CDR2 FYNNEI. With 8 bases clipped from V and 6 bases from J, the junction kept 7 bases outside the gene matches. The CDR3 loop spans 14 amino acids. CDR3 DNA sequence: TGTGCCAGCGGGGGGACTAGCCTCGCCGGGGAGCTGTTTTTT. Its translation: CASGGTSLAGELFF.

CDR3 loop: CASSRGAVGNTIYF. The CDR3 region has the DNA TGTGCCAGCAGTCGCGGCGCGGTTGGAAACACCATATATTTT. The chain recombines TRBV6-5 with TRBJ1-3; D not resolved. Deletions cut 5 bases from V and 3 bases from J, with 11 bases between. Looked up from germline, CDR1 is MNHEY and CDR2 is SVGAGI. This CDR3 has 14 amino acids.

The chain combines TRBV5-1 with TRBJ1-2; D might be TRBD1 (6 bases). V lost 3 bases and J 3 bases, leaving 15 bases between the germline ends. The CDR3 has 15 residues. Germline V lookup: CDR1 SGHRS, CDR2 YFSETQ. In nucleotides, the CDR3 is TGCGCCAGCAGCTGGGAACAGGGTTCCTACTATGGCTACACCTTC. Translated: CASSWEQGSYYGYTF.

The rearrangement uses TRBV18 and TRBJ2-7; either TRBD1 or TRBD2 may supply D (6 bases each). This CDR3 region has 15 residues. The germline gives CDR1 KGHSH, CDR2 LQKENI. V lost 0 bases and J 5 bases, leaving 14 bases between the germline ends. DNA of the CDR3: TGTGCCAGCTCACCACCGGGGGGCCGGGAAAACGAGCAGTACTTC. This sequence encodes CASSPPGGRENEQYF.

V usage is TRBV7-2 and J usage is TRBJ1-5; D is ambiguous. CDR3 length: 12 residues. CDR1 is SGHTA and CDR2 is FQGNSA in the germline V gene. The ends were cut back, 2 bases at V and 7 bases at J, with 6 bases in the middle. CDR3 loop: CASSLPWQPQHF. In DNA, the CDR3 is TGTGCCAGCAGCTTACCGTGGCAGCCCCAGCATTTT. Full variable domain (rest looked up from reference TRBV7-2 and TRBJ1-5): GAGVSQSPSNKVTEKGKDVELRCDPISGHTALYWYRQSLGQGLEFLIYFQGNSAPDKSGLPSDRFSAERTGGSVSTLTIQRTQQEDSAVYLCASSLPWQPQHFGDGTRLSIL.

This sequence joins TRBV10-3 and TRBJ2-7, with D possibly matching TRBD1 (6 bases). In germline, CDR1 is ENHRY, CDR2 SYGVKD. V dropped 8 bases and J dropped 3 bases, with 8 bases sitting between them. The CDR3 loop spans 11 amino acids. The CDR3 DNA sequence: TGTGCCATCTGGACAGACTACGAGCAGTACTTC. Protein: CAIWTDYEQYF.

The CDR3, as DNA: TGTGCCAGCAGCCTCAGGGGGCACACTGAAGCTTTCTTT. This codes for CASSLRGHTEAFF. This chain links TRBV11-2 with TRBJ1-1; 8 bases match TRBD1. Germline CDR1 and CDR2: SGHAT and FQNNGV. There are 13 residues in the CDR3. V was clipped by 5 bases and J by 3 bases; unmatched bases: 2. Drawing the rest from reference TRBV11-2 and TRBJ1-1, the complete variable domain is EAGVAQSPRYKIIEKRQSVAFWCNPISGHATLYWYQQILGQGPKLLIQFQNNGVVDDSQLPKDRFSAERLKGVDSTLKIQPAKLEDSAVYLCASSLRGHTEAFFGQGTRLTVV.

The chain employs TRBV27 and TRBJ2-7; 8 positions match TRBD1. The CDR3 totals 13 residues. Germline lookup yields CDR1 MNHEY and CDR2 SMNVEV (reference sequence). V trimming: 10 bases; J trimming: 2 bases; junction bases outside the gene matches: 7. The CDR3 DNA is TGTGCCACCGGCGACAGGGGCACCTACGAGCAGTACTTC. Its protein is CATGDRGTYEQYF.